The 4 T cell receptor beta chains presented below share a single source sample, sequenced in a study of T cell responses to AZD1222 COVID-19 vaccine listed by TCRdb under 2021. To prepare the library, the immunoSEQ multiplex PCR assay was applied. TCRdb limited this immuneACCESS table to in-frame rearrangements with V and J called. A share of clones is missing; checked studies link under half to unresolved V genes, and the rest is unexplained. The sample table records 150,000 or so clones; roughly nine tenths of these occur just once. Clones ranked in the top ten supply over 1.1% of the sample. The time point label of this sample denotes: baseline before first vaccination. Sequenced here: peripheral blood, sampled on day 0 of AZD1222 vaccination. The receptors originated from an adult in good health.

This chain joins TRBV7-2 and TRBJ1-2, with D perhaps matching TRBD1 (6 bases). The CDR3 length is 15 residues. Germline V gene data show CDR1 as SGHTA and CDR2 as FQGNSA. The V gene lost 5 bases and the J gene lost 8 bases, with 21 bases spanning the gap. The chain's CDR3 is CASSLMRAVRGGYTF. Written as DNA, the CDR3 is TGTGCCAGCAGCCTTATGCGGGCAGTCAGGGGCGGCTACACCTTC. The whole variable domain, filled in from reference TRBV7-2 and TRBJ1-2, reads GAGVSQSPSNKVTEKGKDVELRCDPISGHTALYWYRQSLGQGLEFLIYFQGNSAPDKSGLPSDRFSAERTGGSVSTLTIQRTQQEDSAVYLCASSLMRAVRGGYTFGSGTRLTVV.

J is TRBJ1-6 and V is TRBV7-9, with a possible D match to TRBD1 (5 bases). There are 18 residues in the CDR3. Germline CDR1 is SEHNR and CDR2 is FQNEAQ (reference sequence). Trimming cost V 5 bases and J 10 bases, with 27 bases left between them. The CDR3 loop reads CASSKPPVGDLLWSPLHF. CDR3 nucleotides: TGTGCCAGCAGCAAACCCCCCGTCGGGGACCTCTTATGGTCACCCCTCCACTTT.

The chain combines TRBV6-5 with TRBJ2-5; 7 positions agree with TRBD1. V shed 1 base, J shed 1 base, and the junction held 3 bases outside the gene matches. This CDR3 is 15 amino acids long. Germline V gene data show CDR1 as MNHEY and CDR2 as SVGAGI. The CDR3 sequence: CASSYFGTAQETQYF. Written as DNA, the CDR3 is TGTGCCAGCAGTTACTTCGGGACAGCCCAAGAGACCCAGTACTTC.

CDR3: CASGIGTGELNTEAFF. In nucleotides, the CDR3 is TGTGCCAGTGGAATCGGGACAGGGGAATTGAACACTGAAGCTTTCTTT. The chain has TRBV19 and TRBJ1-1; TRBD1 aligns across 10 bases. The CDR3 covers 16 residues. V gave up 8 bases and J gave up 0 bases; unmatched junction bases: 9. Germline V gives CDR1 LNHDA, CDR2 SQIVND (reference sequence).